A single sample is the source of the 17 T cell receptor beta chains below, sequenced in a study of blood T cell repertoires in COVID-19. The protocol was immunoSEQ multiplex PCR, while the TCRdb copy is restricted to in-frame clones and leaves out a portion. The sample carries about 230,000 clones, about four fifths recorded once. The specimen was peripheral blood. The receptors come from a woman at least 80 years old with COVID-19, enrolled during active disease.

V is TRBV28 and J is TRBJ1-1, with 11 bases identical to TRBD1. Unmatched junction bases numbered 7, after V lost 6 bases and J lost 4 bases. Germline V lookup: CDR1 MDHEN, CDR2 SYDVKM. The CDR3 totals 15 residues. CDR3 region: CASRGQGAGGTEAFF. The CDR3, as DNA: TGTGCCAGCAGAGGACAGGGGGCCGGGGGCACTGAAGCTTTCTTT.

With regard to this clone: Other nucleotide sequences in the sample specify the same CDR3. V usage is TRBV5-1 and J usage is TRBJ2-1; 11 bases are a match to TRBD2. The CDR3 is made up of 15 amino acids. V shed 0 bases and J 7 bases; nucleotides not matched to a gene: 3. Germline V gene data show CDR1 as SGHRS and CDR2 as YFSETQ. This CDR3 reads CASSLGLAGGNEQFF. In DNA form, the CDR3 reads TGCGCCAGCAGCTTGGGTCTAGCGGGGGGAAATGAGCAGTTCTTC. Combining the CDR3 with reference TRBV5-1 and TRBJ2-1 gives the whole variable domain KAGVTQTPRYLIKTRGQQVTLSCSPISGHRSVSWYQQTPGQGLQFLFEYFSETQRNKGNFPGRFSGRQFSNSRSEMNVSTLELGDSALYLCASSLGLAGGNEQFFGPGTRLTVL.

The chain has TRBV6-2 or TRBV6-3 and TRBJ1-2; possible D gene TRBD1, 6 bases. Trimming removed 2 bases from V and 4 bases from J, with 14 bases in between. CDR1 and CDR2 from the germline V gene are MNHEY and SVGEGT. The CDR3 runs 15 residues. In nucleotides, the CDR3 is TGTGCCAGCAGTTACAGGTTCAGGGGTTCCTATGGCTACACCTTC. This sequence encodes CASSYRFRGSYGYTF.

The gene calls are TRBV7-8 and TRBJ2-4; tentatively, D is TRBD1 (6 bases). The germline gives CDR1 SGHVS, CDR2 FQNEAQ. The CDR3 is 18 amino acids. V lost 5 bases to trimming and J lost 1 base, with 21 bases between them. CDR3 protein: CASSLRRDPQGAKNIQYF. The DNA for the CDR3 is TGTGCCAGCAGCCTCCGACGGGATCCCCAGGGGGCCAAAAACATTCAGTACTTC.

The rearrangement links TRBV28 to TRBJ1-6; weak D call: TRBD1 (6 bases). V shed 8 bases and J shed 0 bases, with 11 bases lying between them. The CDR3 runs 15 residues. Germline V gene lookup returns CDR1 MDHEN and CDR2 SYDVKM. The CDR3 loop reads CASGRGGSYNSPLHF. Here the CDR3 DNA reads TGTGCCAGCGGTAGGGGGGGCTCCTATAATTCACCCCTCCACTTT.

This chain joins TRBV19 and TRBJ1-1; unclear D gene. There are 13 residues in the CDR3. The V end lost 4 bases, the J end lost 3 bases, and 9 bases lay between the germline ends. Per the germline V gene, CDR1 is LNHDA and CDR2 is SQIVND (reference sequence). DNA of the CDR3: TGTGCCAGTAGTACAGATCGGGACACTGAAGCTTTCTTT. This sequence encodes CASSTDRDTEAFF. Using reference TRBV19 and TRBJ1-1 for the parts outside the CDR3, the full variable domain is DGGITQSPKYLFRKEGQNVTLSCEQNLNHDAMYWYRQDPGQGLRLIYYSQIVNDFQKGDIAEGYSVSREKKESFPLTVTSAQKNPTAFYLCASSTDRDTEAFFGQGTRLTVV.

This sequence joins TRBV7-9 and TRBJ1-1; TRBD1 might be the D (6 bases). This CDR3 spans 14 amino acids. Looked up from germline, CDR1 is SEHNR and CDR2 is FQNEAQ (reference sequence). Trimming took off 3 bases at V and 3 bases at J, with 11 bases between the two ends. Written as DNA, the CDR3 is TGTGCCAGCAGCTTTGACAGGCGGGACACTGAAGCTTTCTTT. Translation: CASSFDRRDTEAFF.

The count of this clone is one. The chain combines TRBV24-1 with TRBJ2-5, with D possibly being TRBD2 (6 bases). CDR3 length: 15 residues. Germline assignment: CDR1 KGHDR and CDR2 SFDVKD. V was shortened by 5 bases and J by 1 base, with 13 bases between the two germline ends. The DNA for the CDR3 is TGTGCCACCAGTGTTCTACGGGGACTCCAAGAGACCCAGTACTTC. This gives the protein CATSVLRGLQETQYF.

This chain links TRBV28 with TRBJ1-5; D remains ambiguous. CDR3 length equals 13 residues. Germline loops: CDR1 MDHEN, CDR2 SYDVKM. Deletions cut 11 bases from V and 0 bases from J, with 11 bases between. The CDR3 loop is CASRWNSNQPQHF. The CDR3 bases are TGTGCCTCGAGGTGGAATAGCAATCAGCCCCAGCATTTT.

This chain links TRBV24-1 with TRBJ1-2; 7 nucleotides agree with TRBD1. This CDR3 spans 15 amino acids. J was trimmed by 8 bases and V by 4 bases; bases with no gene match: 12. In germline, CDR1 is KGHDR, CDR2 SFDVKD. This chain's CDR3 is CATSDRRQGTKGYTF. The DNA of the CDR3 is TGTGCCACCAGTGACCGGAGACAGGGTACGAAGGGCTACACCTTC.

The chain has TRBV15 and TRBJ2-3, with D unresolved. The germline V gene has CDR1 LNHNV and CDR2 YYDKDF (reference sequence). This CDR3 region has 14 residues. The ends were cut back, 2 bases at V and 6 bases at J, with 12 bases in the middle. The DNA for the CDR3 is TGTGCCACCAGCAGATCCTTATCCGGGGATACGCAGTATTTT. Its protein product is CATSRSLSGDTQYF.

The CDR3 region has the DNA TGTGCCAGCAGTTTGACGGGGGGGTTGGACACTGAAGCTTTCTTT. Its protein product is CASSLTGGLDTEAFF. The chain joins TRBV28 to TRBJ1-1; D is perhaps TRBD1 (5 bases). V dropped 3 bases and J dropped 3 bases, with 14 bases sitting between them. Germline-derived CDR1 and CDR2 are MDHEN and SYDVKM. This CDR3 has 15 amino acids.

The DNA of the CDR3 is TGCAGCGGGACAGTGAACACTGAAGCTTTCTTT. It specifies CSGTVNTEAFF. The chain uses TRBV20-1 and TRBJ1-1, with 7 bases that match TRBD1. The CDR3 has 11 residues. Germline V gives CDR1 DFQATT, CDR2 SNEGSKA (reference sequence).

This clone was found a few times. The rearrangement uses TRBV28 and TRBJ1-4; 10 positions agree with TRBD1. This CDR3 is built from 16 residues. V shed 0 bases and J 8 bases; nucleotides not matched to a gene: 6. Germline assignment: CDR1 MDHEN and CDR2 SYDVKM. CDR3 protein: CASSLWRDRGYEKLFF. The CDR3 DNA reads TGTGCCAGCAGTTTATGGAGGGACAGGGGTTACGAAAAACTGTTTTTT.

This clone showed up just a few times. The CDR3 coding sequence is TGCGCCAGCAGCTTGGACGGGACAGTTCGAGGCTACACCTTC. Translating gives CASSLDGTVRGYTF. V gene TRBV5-1 combines with J gene TRBJ1-2; 7 nucleotides agree with TRBD1. The CDR3 sequence is 14 residues long. After removal of 0 bases from V and 8 bases from J, the junction contained 7 bases not matched to a gene. Germline-derived CDR1 and CDR2 are SGHRS and YFSETQ.

The gene calls are TRBV3-1 (or the pseudogene TRBV3-2) and TRBJ1-3; D is uncertain. Germline CDR1 is LGHDT and CDR2 is YNNKEL (reference sequence). Trimming took 6 bases from V and 0 from J, leaving 9 bases between them. The CDR3 covers 14 residues. In DNA, the CDR3 is TGTGCCAGCAGTCAAATTTACTCTGGAAACACCATATATTTT. Amino acid sequence: CASSQIYSGNTIYF.

The rearrangement uses TRBV27 and TRBJ2-7, with D tentatively TRBD1 (5 bases). CDR1 MNHEY and CDR2 SMNVEV come from the germline V gene (reference sequence). This CDR3 is 16 amino acids long. V lost 5 bases to trimming and J lost 5 bases, with 22 bases between them. CDR3 sequence (DNA): TGTGCCAGCAGTCATCATAGGGGTACGGTGGTCCACGAGCAGTACTTC. This codes for CASSHHRGTVVHEQYF.